These 16 T cell receptor beta chains share one sample of origin, sequenced in a study of blood T cell repertoires in COVID-19. The table came from immunoSEQ multiplex PCR; TCRdb's copy has only in-frame clones and leaves some out. This sample has some 240,000 clones, with roughly 88% found just once. The sequenced sample consisted of peripheral blood. Receptors originate from a woman aged 40 to 50 who had recovered from COVID-19.

The rearrangement links TRBV6-4 to TRBJ2-3; D possibly corresponds to TRBD2 (6 bases). V gave up 4 bases and J gave up 7 bases, with 12 bases separating them. Germline V gene lookup returns CDR1 MRHNA and CDR2 SNTAGT. The CDR3 loop spans 13 amino acids. The CDR3 protein is CASSGDGGYTQYF. The CDR3 bases are TGTGCCAGCAGTGGGGACGGGGGTTATACGCAGTATTTT.

As for this clone: Other DNA sequences from this sample encode an identical CDR3 as well. The gene calls are TRBV9 and TRBJ1-2; 9 bases map to TRBD1. In germline, CDR1 is SGDLS, CDR2 YYNGEE. This CDR3 region has 13 residues. With V trimmed by 0 bases and J by 6 bases, 0 bases remained unmatched. In DNA form, the CDR3 reads TGTGCCAGCAGCGTAGGGACAGGGGATGGCTACACCTTC. This gives the protein CASSVGTGDGYTF.

This chain links TRBV10-3 with TRBJ2-7; 10 nucleotides agree with TRBD1. J was trimmed by 5 bases and V by 2 bases; bases with no gene match: 6. The germline gives CDR1 ENHRY, CDR2 SYGVKD. The CDR3 is made up of 15 amino acids. CDR3 loop: CAISEKGQGLNEQYF. The CDR3 DNA reads as TGTGCCATCAGTGAGAAGGGACAGGGGCTAAACGAGCAGTACTTC.

The chain links TRBV19 to TRBJ2-1, with 7 bases aligning to TRBD1. The CDR3 is made up of 16 amino acids. V was pared by 4 bases and J by 8 bases, with 14 bases of the junction left unmatched. Germline lookup yields CDR1 LNHDA and CDR2 SQIVND (reference sequence). In nucleotides, the CDR3 is TGTGCCAGTAGTAAGGACCCCCCAGGGGGTGTCGATGAGCAGTTCTTC. It translates to CASSKDPPGGVDEQFF.

The V and J genes are TRBV6-5 and TRBJ2-3; the D gene is possibly TRBD1 (6 bases). Germline CDR1 MNHEY, CDR2 SVGAGI. The CDR3 runs 16 residues. The V and J ends lost 0 bases and 1 base respectively, with 11 bases between them. In DNA form, the CDR3 reads TGTGCCAGCAGTTACTCGGACAGTTTAGGCACAGATACGCAGTATTTT. Translation gives CASSYSDSLGTDTQYF.

The V gene is TRBV18, the J gene TRBJ2-7; weak D call: TRBD1 (5 bases). The CDR3 runs to 14 residues. Germline CDR1 is KGHSH and CDR2 is LQKENI. Trimming took 0 bases from V and 3 from J, leaving 9 bases between them. The CDR3 nucleotides read TGTGCCAGCTCACCACCGAACCAGGGCTACGAGCAGTACTTC. It yields the protein CASSPPNQGYEQYF.

A single count supports this clone. V gene TRBV14 combines with J gene TRBJ1-6, with D possibly TRBD1 on 5 matching bases. Germline values: CDR1 SGHDN, CDR2 FVKESK. This CDR3 has 14 amino acids. V was shortened by 1 base and J by 13 bases, with 14 bases between the two germline ends. This chain's CDR3 is CASSQVDRRFPLHF. The CDR3 DNA reads TGTGCCAGCAGCCAAGTAGACAGAAGGTTTCCCCTCCACTTT.

The chain links TRBV2 to TRBJ1-6; D perhaps matches TRBD1 (5 bases). The CDR3 totals 14 residues. V dropped 4 bases and J dropped 7 bases, with 11 bases sitting between them. Looked up from germline, CDR1 is SNHLY and CDR2 is FYNNEI. CDR3 loop: CASSVTVRNSPLHF. The CDR3 nucleotides read TGTGCCAGCAGTGTGACAGTGAGAAATTCACCCCTCCACTTT.

The table lists this clone with a count of one. The gene calls are TRBV7-9 and TRBJ1-5; tentative D call: TRBD1 (6 bases). Germline assignment: CDR1 SEHNR and CDR2 FQNEAQ (reference sequence). V lost 6 bases and J lost 4, with 7 bases in between. The CDR3 contains 12 residues. The CDR3 sequence: CASSQGNQPQHF. In DNA form, the CDR3 reads TGTGCCAGCAGTCAGGGGAATCAGCCCCAGCATTTT.

The chain couples TRBV19 to TRBJ2-1; 7 nucleotides match TRBD2. V was clipped by 5 bases and J by 6 bases; unmatched bases: 1. Germline loops: CDR1 LNHDA, CDR2 SQIVND (reference sequence). The CDR3 is 12 amino acids. The chain's CDR3 is CASSRLANEQFF. CDR3 coding DNA: TGTGCCAGTAGTCGACTAGCCAATGAGCAGTTCTTC.

The CDR3 DNA is TGTGCCAGCCTCAGGGGGAACACTGAAGCTTTCTTT. Translated: CASLRGNTEAFF. V gene TRBV2 combines with J gene TRBJ1-1; D possibly corresponds to TRBD1 (6 bases). The CDR3 contains 12 residues. Per germline, CDR1 SNHLY and CDR2 FYNNEI. With 8 bases removed from V and 1 base from J, the gap between germline ends came to 8 bases.

The rearrangement joins TRBV5-1 to TRBJ1-2; weak D call: TRBD1 (5 bases). Trimming removed 0 bases at V and 7 bases at J, with 13 bases between. The CDR3 contains 14 residues. CDR1 and CDR2 (germline): SGHRS, YFSETQ. This CDR3 reads CASSLGSGDGGYTF. CDR3 coding DNA: TGCGCCAGCAGCTTGGGATCGGGGGATGGTGGCTACACCTTC. The full variable domain, completed using reference TRBV5-1 and TRBJ1-2, is KAGVTQTPRYLIKTRGQQVTLSCSPISGHRSVSWYQQTPGQGLQFLFEYFSETQRNKGNFPGRFSGRQFSNSRSEMNVSTLELGDSALYLCASSLGSGDGGYTFGSGTRLTVV.

The V and J genes are TRBV21-1 and TRBJ1-3; TRBD1 was called by the table and not checked on the DNA. TRBV21-1 corresponds to a pseudogene. This CDR3 has 17 amino acids. CDR3 protein: CASNKIQGGWFGNTIYF. CDR3 DNA sequence: TGTGCCAGCAACAAAATCCAGGGTGGCTGGTTCGGAAACACCATATATTTT.

This sequence joins TRBV7-6 and TRBJ1-1; no clear D. CDR3 size: 15 residues. CDR1 is SGHVS and CDR2 is FNYEAQ in the germline V gene. With 0 bases removed from V and 2 bases from J, the gap between germline ends came to 10 bases. CDR3 bases: TGTGCCAGCAGCTTAGCGGGAGGGTCTAACACTGAAGCTTTCTTT. It codes for CASSLAGGSNTEAFF.

This clone was recorded many times. The rearrangement links TRBV7-8 to TRBJ2-7; 7 nucleotides match TRBD2. V shed 0 bases and J 2 bases; nucleotides not matched to a gene: 7. There are 16 residues in the CDR3. Germline loops: CDR1 SGHVS, CDR2 FQNEAQ. In DNA form, the CDR3 reads TGTGCCAGCAGCTTAGCGGGGAGGGGACTCCCCTACGAGCAGTACTTC. Amino acid sequence: CASSLAGRGLPYEQYF.

The V gene is TRBV7-2, the J gene TRBJ1-1; the D gene is possibly TRBD1 (5 bases). Trimming left V 4 bases short and J 4 bases short, with 13 bases between. CDR3 length: 14 residues. Germline V CDR1 and CDR2: SGHTA, FQGNSA. The CDR3 is CASSSPRGTTEAFF. As DNA, the CDR3 is TGTGCCAGCAGCTCCCCCCGGGGGACCACTGAAGCTTTCTTT.